The entry below describes one T cell receptor beta chain. Its antigen is undetermined. This sample stems from a study of identifying expanded T cells in peripheral blood. Findings and limits, study-wide: Over around two and four weeks, about 15 and 18 clones changed, versus approximately 1.1 between replicates.

Healthy donors had no documented immune events, such as infections, while sampled. Clones were read by immunoSEQ multiplex PCR, and TCRdb kept only the in-frame ones, dropping some. The sample has tens of thousands of clones, roughly 84% seen once. This CDR3 contains 15 residues. Germline V lookup: CDR1 SGDLS, CDR2 YYNGEE. Trimming at V came to 7 bases and at J to 2 bases, leaving 12 bases not matched to a gene. This chain connects TRBV9 to TRBJ2-7; 7 nucleotides line up with TRBD1. This receptor was identified in a person aged 18 to 75 in good health. Sequenced material: blood. The CDR3 bases are TGTGCCAGCTCCGAGGGGGCAGGGAAAACCTACGAGCAGTACTTC. It is translated as CASSEGAGKTYEQYF.